This entry is about one TCR beta chain. Its antigen remains unidentified. This entry belongs to a study of T cell responses to AZD1222 COVID-19 vaccine. Per germline, CDR1 LGHDT and CDR2 YNNKEL (reference sequence). V was trimmed by 5 bases and J by 8 bases, leaving 15 bases between them. The CDR3 totals 13 residues. Recipients boosted at about 4 weeks or about 12 weeks are pooled. Produced via immunoSEQ multiplex PCR; TCRdb's table is partial and in-frame only. This table holds some 130,000 clones, 70% to 90% found once. Study conclusions and caveats: Donors, mostly white British, included more females; clonal diversity was possibly underestimated. No day 14 peak samples; only post-peak repertoires were characterized. Increases in Spike-specific TCR breadth and depth were seen after two AZD1222 doses.

The sample was peripheral blood, taken 28 days after the second AZD1222 dose. The clonotype originates from an adult who received the AZD1222 COVID-19 vaccine. V is TRBV3-1 (or the pseudogene TRBV3-2) and J is TRBJ1-2, with D possibly TRBD1 on 6 matching bases. The CDR3 bases are TGTGCCAGCAGCTACCAGGACAGTCGCGGCTACACCTTC. It codes for CASSYQDSRGYTF.